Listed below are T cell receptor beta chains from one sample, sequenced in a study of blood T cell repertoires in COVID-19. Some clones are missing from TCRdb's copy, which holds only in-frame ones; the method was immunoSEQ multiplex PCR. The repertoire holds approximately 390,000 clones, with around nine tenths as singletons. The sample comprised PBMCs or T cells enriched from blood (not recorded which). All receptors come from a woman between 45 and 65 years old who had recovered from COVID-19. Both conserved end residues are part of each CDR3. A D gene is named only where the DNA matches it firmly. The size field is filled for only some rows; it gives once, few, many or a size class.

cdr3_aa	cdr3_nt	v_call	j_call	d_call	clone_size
CASSSLRNQPQHF	TGTGCCAGCAGTTCCCTCCGGAATCAGCCCCAGCATTTT	TRBV12-3/TRBV12-4	TRBJ1-5	.	.
CASSQEQGGGNQPQHF	TGCGCCAGCAGCCAAGAACAGGGAGGGGGCAATCAGCCCCAGCATTTT	TRBV4-1	TRBJ1-5	.	.
CASTLEGGTDTQYF	TGTGCCAGCACCCTTGAGGGAGGCACAGATACGCAGTATTTT	TRBV2	TRBJ2-3	.	.
CATSDPGDWDYEQFF	TGTGCCACCAGTGACCCCGGGGACTGGGACTATGAGCAGTTCTTC	TRBV24-1	TRBJ2-1	.	.
CASSSGGLWYEQYF	TGTGCCAGCAGCTCGGGAGGTTTGTGGTACGAGCAGTACTTC	TRBV5-8	TRBJ2-7	TRBD2	.
CASSPRGNNGYTF	TGTGCCAGCAGTCCTCGGGGGAACAATGGCTACACCTTC	TRBV27	TRBJ1-2	.	.
CASRLDGGQGVSNQPQHF	TGTGCCAGTAGATTAGACGGGGGACAGGGGGTCTCAAATCAGCCCCAGCATTTT	TRBV19	TRBJ1-5	TRBD1	.
CASSSQGRDTQYF	TGTGCCAGCAGCTCGCAGGGTAGAGATACGCAGTATTTT	TRBV5-4	TRBJ2-3	.	.
CASSRGDTHGYTF	TGTGCCAGCAGTAGAGGGGACACTCATGGCTACACCTTC	TRBV3-1/TRBV3-2	TRBJ1-2	.	.
CASSLGSGGNQPQHF	TGTGCCAGCAGCCTGGGAAGTGGGGGGAATCAGCCCCAGCATTTT	TRBV5-6	TRBJ1-5	.	.
CASRGGVTGELFF	TGCGCCAGCAGAGGGGGTGTTACCGGGGAGCTGTTTTTT	TRBV10-2	TRBJ2-2	.	.
CASSQDPPGTGNGYTF	TGCGCCAGCAGCCAAGATCCACCCGGGACAGGGAACGGCTACACCTTC	TRBV4-3	TRBJ1-2	TRBD1	.
CASSFDMASGGNEQFF	TGCGCCAGCAGTTTTGATATGGCTAGCGGGGGCAATGAGCAGTTCTTC	TRBV5-1	TRBJ2-1	TRBD2	once
CASSSQDRNQPQHF	TGTGCCAGCAGCTCCCAAGACAGGAATCAGCCCCAGCATTTT	TRBV7-9	TRBJ1-5	.	.
CASSPVQGYTGELFF	TGCGCCAGCAGCCCCGTACAGGGGTACACCGGGGAGCTGTTTTTT	TRBV4-1	TRBJ2-2	TRBD1	.
CASSYHEGAYNSPLHF	TGTGCCAGCAGTTACCACGAGGGAGCCTATAATTCACCCCTCCACTTT	TRBV6-5	TRBJ1-6	.	.
CASSFDRVQGYTF	TGCGCCAGCAGCTTCGACAGGGTGCAAGGCTACACCTTC	TRBV5-1	TRBJ1-2	TRBD1	few
CASSYQGMNTEAFF	TGTGCCAGCAGCTACCAGGGCATGAACACTGAAGCTTTCTTT	TRBV7-2	TRBJ1-1	.	once
CASGGKPDGGMNTEAFF	TGCGCCAGCGGAGGTAAACCGGACGGTGGCATGAACACTGAAGCTTTCTTT	TRBV23-1	TRBJ1-1	.	.
CASSFRTGGEKLFF	TGTGCCAGCAGCTTCCGGACAGGGGGTGAAAAACTGTTTTTT	TRBV7-9	TRBJ1-4	TRBD1	.
CASSTLRQGRNSPLHF	TGTGCCAGTAGTACCCTAAGACAGGGCCGGAATTCACCCCTCCACTTT	TRBV19	TRBJ1-6	TRBD1	.
CASSLTGEYTEAFF	TGCGCCAGCAGCTTAACAGGGGAGTACACTGAAGCTTTCTTT	TRBV5-1	TRBJ1-1	TRBD1	.
CASGLKNSGGYEQYF	TGTGCCAGCGGACTAAAAAATAGCGGGGGGTACGAGCAGTACTTC	TRBV27	TRBJ2-7	TRBD2	once
CASSLHSDSYEQYF	TGTGCCAGCAGCTTACATTCAGATTCCTACGAGCAGTACTTC	TRBV7-3	TRBJ2-7	.	.
CASSQLTGVGANVLTF	TGCGCCAGCAGCCAATTAACAGGGGTCGGGGCCAACGTCCTGACTTTC	TRBV4-3	TRBJ2-6	TRBD1	few
CASSFGLRGAPRLAQYF	TGTGCCAGCAGCTTCGGCCTCCGCGGGGCCCCGAGATTGGCCCAGTACTTC	TRBV7-2	TRBJ2-5	.	.
CASAAGRSLLYGYTF	TGTGCCAGCGCAGCGGGGCGGAGCCTCCTCTATGGCTACACCTTC	TRBV6-5	TRBJ1-2	.	.
CASSNGLAGGPETQYF	TGTGCCAGTTCTAACGGACTAGCGGGGGGGCCAGAGACCCAGTACTTC	TRBV19	TRBJ2-5	TRBD2	once
CASSVTSGAYNEQFF	TGTGCCAGCAGCGTAACTAGCGGGGCTTACAATGAGCAGTTCTTC	TRBV9	TRBJ2-1	TRBD2	.
CASRPTGPRNTEAFF	TGTGCCAGCAGACCGACAGGCCCCCGGAACACTGAAGCTTTCTTT	TRBV2	TRBJ1-1	.	.
CASSAGTVAEAFF	TGTGCCAGCAGCGCAGGGACAGTAGCTGAAGCTTTCTTT	TRBV11-2	TRBJ1-1	TRBD1	.
CASSRGGGSEAFF	TGTGCCAGCAGCCGGGGGGGTGGGAGTGAAGCTTTCTTT	TRBV28	TRBJ1-1	.	few
CASSYGFGGVSYEQYF	TGTGCCAGCAGTTACGGTTTCGGGGGAGTGTCGTACGAGCAGTACTTC	TRBV6-2/TRBV6-3	TRBJ2-7	.	.
CASSEGQGAGYTF	TGCGCCAGCAGCGAGGGACAGGGGGCCGGCTACACCTTC	TRBV5-1	TRBJ1-2	TRBD1	.
CASSISKLNQPQHF	TGTGCCAGTAGTATCTCTAAGCTAAATCAGCCCCAGCATTTT	TRBV19	TRBJ1-5	.	once
CASSVGNRGLAGELFF	TGTGCCAGCAGTGTAGGGAACAGGGGGCTTGCCGGGGAGCTGTTTTTT	TRBV2	TRBJ2-2	TRBD1	.
CASSLAGTEGYGYTF	TGTGCCAGCAGCCTCGCCGGGACAGAGGGGTATGGCTACACCTTC	TRBV14	TRBJ1-2	TRBD1	.
CASSYGASGALGTQYF	TGTGCCAGCAGTTATGGGGCTAGCGGGGCTCTTGGTACGCAGTATTTT	TRBV6-2/TRBV6-3	TRBJ2-3	TRBD2	.
CATSPGQPNQPQHF	TGTGCCACCTCGCCCGGACAGCCGAATCAGCCCCAGCATTTT	TRBV19	TRBJ1-5	.	.
CASSRTGIQETQYF	TGTGCCAGTAGTAGGACAGGGATCCAAGAGACCCAGTACTTC	TRBV19	TRBJ2-5	TRBD1	.
CASSPFSSYEQYF	TGTGCCAGCAGCCCGTTCAGCTCCTACGAGCAGTACTTC	TRBV2	TRBJ2-7	.	.
CASSLVGGNTEAFF	TGTGCCAGCAGCTTGGTTGGAGGGAACACTGAAGCTTTCTTT	TRBV5-5	TRBJ1-1	.	.
CATSVTGGTEAFF	TGTGCCACCAGCGTGACAGGCGGCACTGAAGCTTTCTTT	TRBV24-1	TRBJ1-1	.	.
CAISGTKQETQYF	TGTGCCATCAGCGGGACAAAGCAAGAGACCCAGTACTTC	TRBV10-3	TRBJ2-5	.	.
CASSEYPGGGNLYQETQYF	TGTGCCAGCAGCGAATACCCAGGGGGTGGCAATTTGTACCAAGAGACCCAGTACTTC	TRBV21-1	TRBJ2-5	.	once
CASTPRDRGSTEAFF	TGTGCCAGCACACCCCGGGACAGGGGAAGCACTGAAGCTTTCTTT	TRBV2	TRBJ1-1	TRBD1	.
CATSDLSTGGANPYEQYF	TGTGCCACCAGTGATTTGAGCACAGGGGGCGCGAATCCCTACGAGCAGTACTTC	TRBV24-1	TRBJ2-7	TRBD1	.